Detailed here is one T cell receptor (beta chain). Its recognized antigen is unknown. No much larger clone exists at a distance of one base, and base qualities are not known. Using the deep immunoSEQ assay, multiplex PCR amplified TCR CDR3 regions from genomic DNA. Extracted genomic DNA from each cell subset was distributed evenly across all wells of several immunoSEQ 96-well plates, and each plate was treated as a replicate. Each replicate PCR for sorted subsets received about 0.2 ug genomic DNA, equal to about 29,000 T cell genomes. Purified libraries were measured with a Qubit 3.0 fluorometer, size-checked on a Bioanalyzer 2100, and measured again with the KAPA Library Quantification kit. Every immunoSEQ 96-well plate was sequenced on a dedicated single-read 150-cycle Illumina NextSeq 550 flow cell. In the paper's pipeline: The immunoSEQ output contained only junctional sequences without quality scores, so filtering could not match that applied to full-length reads. Sequences were annotated with PyIR, a Python wrapper for IgBLAST v1.9, using IMGT germline references to assign V/J genes and CDR3. Reads were removed for weak V/J assignments (E-value above 1e-6), missing CDR3, stop codons, out-of-frame junctions, or ambiguous translated residues. V3J clonotypes were defined as sequences sharing the same inferred V gene, J gene, and CDR3 amino acid sequence. The percentage overlap between two repertoires was calculated by dividing the number of shared unique clonotypes by the size of the smaller repertoire. Three approaches were used to assess repertoire richness: RTK rarefaction, the Chao1 estimator, and Recon v2.1 estimates of unobserved clonotypes. Generation probabilities for all TCRbeta clonotypes obtained by the gDNA method from a handful of donors were computed using OLGA. Imported from immuneACCESS, the table was reduced by TCRdb to in-frame sequences with V and J called. These copies leave out some clones; in studies compared against another copy, an unresolved V gene accounts for under half, and the cause of the remainder is not known. For V, J and clone size, that table is used; D and trimming come from the DNA. Here the sample has some 500,000 clones; almost 97% occur a single time. The ten most abundant clones make up about 0.064% of the sample.

V gives up 4 bases and J gives up 1 base, and the segment between their germline ends measures 10 bases. Via the germline V gene, CDR1 is MRHNA and CDR2 SNTAGT. From cysteine to phenylalanine, the CDR3 is 14 amino acids long. The read is trimmed to its CDR3 DNA, 42 bases read in frame from base 1. Healthy HIV-negative adults with no recently reported acute infections or vaccinations were included as donors. Only Caucasian adults living in Nashville, Tennessee, USA were represented among the donors. CD4+ T cells were enriched by magnetic negative selection; naive cells were then positively selected on CD45RA, and the negative fraction formed the memory subset. After blood collection by leukapheresis, PBMCs were isolated using Ficoll-Histopaque density gradient centrifugation and then cryopreserved in the vapor phase of liquid nitrogen. Purity and quantity of every magnetically sorted T cell population were checked by analytical flow cytometry. Genomic DNA was isolated from every sorted fraction and measured by UV absorbance on a Nanodrop 2000c.

The sample is drawn from a study of shared clonotypes between healthy human individuals (dated by TCRdb to 2020 to 2021). A note on the overall study: A few men and two women, aged 18 to 49 years, made up the cohort. For each donor, three plates each were used for CD4 naive and CD4 memory, two plates were used for CD8 naive, and one plate was used for CD8 memory. To estimate repertoire size and how much clonotypes are shared between individuals, the study performed deep sequencing of blood TCR repertoires from 4 to 6 healthy adults. To increase sequencing depth and limit assay-specific biases, TCR repertoire library preparation and sequencing were carried out by different laboratories using diverse techniques. Leukapheresis yielded between about 0.9 and 10 billion PBMCs per donor. What the research found in general, with its limitations: Sharing across a handful of donors was observed for around 5% of naive CD4, around 3.5% of naive CD8, roughly 2.4% of memory CD4, and about 0.4% of memory CD8 clonotypes. Naive subsets generally had larger estimated clonotype richness than memory subsets did. Based on pairwise subsampling, the degree of clonotype sharing among donors was expected to be affected by sequencing depth. Incomplete sequencing was indicated by rarefaction of sorted-subset datasets, despite the large sequencing depth. Sampling was restricted to blood, and TCR repertoires in tissues likely differ from the TCR repertoires found in blood. Because the study included only a small number of donors, the genetic and exposure-history diversity represented was limited. Compared with non-shared clonotypes, clonotypes shared by all four sorted-subset donors had higher generation probabilities.

Recombination connected TRBV6-4 to TRBJ1-1, with the D gene uncertain. The clonotype was recovered from a woman younger than 45 in good health. Sequencing was done on a sample of naive CD4+ T cells sorted from blood. This specimen's cell subset or site label, per the study, means: CD45RA+ positively selected. The DNA sequence follows: TGTGCCAGCAGTGCCCACCACCAGAACACTGAAGCTTTCTTT. Its translation reads: CASSAHHQNTEAFF.